Listed here are 26 T cell receptor beta chains from one sample, sequenced in a study of T cell repertoires in cytomegalovirus infection (dated by TCRdb to between 2018 and 2021). These TCRs are of unknown antigen specificity. The reads were generated on an Illumina HiSeq 1500. The public reads were quality trimmed at Q25 with fastp and then assembled into clones with MiXCR by TCRdb, keeping productive beta chains. Each CDR3 protein gets just one entry, which takes the most common genes and DNA from the rows behind it. The sample table contains roughly 150,000 distinct CDR3 sequences; only one count was recorded for roughly a fifth of them. The top ten clonotypes cover 25% of the sample. Interpreted using the paper, the treatment or condition label stands for: in vitro stimulation with specific CMV peptide epitopes to enrich CMV-specific T cells. The sample here was CD8+ T cells from cultured PBMCs, taken from culture after CMV antigen stimulation. Receptors were obtained from a human donor in good health (CMV status not recorded). Some clones in this sample may be carry-over from other donors' samples.

The rearrangement joins TRBV7-6 to TRBJ2-7, with D perhaps matching TRBD1 (6 bases). The ends were cut back, 1 base at V and 2 bases at J, with 9 bases in the middle. This CDR3 has 14 residues. Germline V CDR1 and CDR2: SGHVS, FNYEAQ. The CDR3 reads CASSLGTAAYEQYF. CDR3 DNA sequence: TGTGCCAGCAGCTTAGGGACAGCAGCCTACGAGCAGTACTTC.

This chain uses TRBV4-1 with TRBJ2-3; 12 nucleotides align to TRBD2. V lost 3 bases and J lost 4; bases outside the gene matches: 8. Germline V gene sequence: CDR1 MGHRA, CDR2 YSYEKL. CDR3 size: 17 residues. Written as DNA, the CDR3 is TGCGCCAGCAGCCAGGCTGGACTAGCGGGAATAGCAGATACGCAGTATTTT. Its protein is CASSQAGLAGIADTQYF.

This clonotype has more than one count but fewer than ten. This chain links TRBV12-3 or TRBV12-4 with TRBJ1-6; D gene unclear. This CDR3 contains 16 residues. V dropped 6 bases and J dropped 10 bases, with 22 bases sitting between them. CDR3 amino acids: CASSPVLRGGRSPLHF. In DNA, the CDR3 is TGTGCCAGCAGCCCAGTTCTCCGGGGAGGAAGGTCACCCCTCCACTTT.

This rearrangement joins TRBV27 to TRBJ2-2, with D possibly being TRBD2 (6 bases). Deletions cut 7 bases from V and 4 bases from J, with 16 bases between. The CDR3 consists of 15 residues. Germline CDR1 and CDR2: MNHEY and SMNVEV (reference sequence). The CDR3 region has the DNA TGTGCCAGCATCTCAAAGGGCGGGGCCACCGGGGAGCTGTTTTTT. Translation: CASISKGGATGELFF.

This rearrangement joins TRBV7-8 to TRBJ1-4; possible D gene TRBD1, 6 bases. The CDR3 sequence is 16 residues long. Trimming left V 5 bases short and J 8 bases short, with 21 bases between. Germline V gives CDR1 SGHVS, CDR2 FQNEAQ. The CDR3: CASSLLPGGAGEKLFF. CDR3 bases: TGTGCCAGCAGCCTTCTGCCGGGGGGCGCGGGGGAAAAACTGTTTTTT. The complete variable domain, with remaining parts taken from reference TRBV7-8 and TRBJ1-4, reads GAGVSQSPRYKVAKRGQDVALRCDPISGHVSLFWYQQALGQGPEFLTYFQNEAQLDKSGLPSDRFFAERPEGSVSTLKIQRTQQEDSAVYLCASSLLPGGAGEKLFFGSGTQLSVL.

This sequence joins TRBV7-8 and TRBJ1-1, with D unclear. The CDR3 sequence is 14 residues long. The germline gives CDR1 SGHVS, CDR2 FQNEAQ. V lost 4 bases, J lost 7 bases, and 16 bases lay in between. The CDR3 here is CASSSEALVGEAFF. CDR3 DNA: TGTGCCAGCAGCTCAGAGGCTCTCGTGGGTGAAGCTTTCTTT.

This clonotype was counted ten times or more. The V gene is TRBV6-1, the J gene TRBJ2-7, with TRBD1 identical over 7 bases. Germline V lookup: CDR1 MNHNS, CDR2 SASEGT. J was trimmed by 2 bases and V by 7 bases; bases with no gene match: 11. The CDR3 consists of 15 residues. As DNA, the CDR3 is TGTGCCAGCAAACGTTCCGGGACAGCCACCTACGAGCAGTACTTC. As protein: CASKRSGTATYEQYF.

This chain uses TRBV24-1 with TRBJ2-7; possibly TRBD2 for D (5 bases). The CDR3 consists of 12 residues. Trimming took 2 bases from V and 5 from J, leaving 6 bases between them. Germline assignment: CDR1 KGHDR and CDR2 SFDVKD. The CDR3 sequence is CATSDSGDEQYF. The CDR3 DNA is TGTGCCACCAGTGATTCCGGGGACGAGCAGTACTTC.

The CDR3 bases are TGCGCCAGCAGCTTGGAAGGACAGTATAATTCACCCCTCCACTTT. It translates to CASSLEGQYNSPLHF. The rearrangement uses TRBV5-1 and TRBJ1-6; weak D call: TRBD1 (6 bases). V dropped 0 bases and J dropped 4 bases, with 8 bases sitting between them. In germline, CDR1 is SGHRS, CDR2 YFSETQ. The CDR3 extends over 15 amino acids.

The gene calls are TRBV6-5 and TRBJ2-2, with 7 bases aligning to TRBD2. This CDR3 contains 18 residues. Germline V gene lookup returns CDR1 MNHEY and CDR2 SVGAGI. CDR3: CESRHTLGGGYNTGELFF. CDR3 DNA sequence: TGTGAAAGCAGACACACGCTGGGCGGGGGATATAACACCGGGGAGCTGTTTTTT.

This clonotype was counted between two and nine times. This sequence joins TRBV7-9 and TRBJ1-4; D is unresolved. V lost 1 base and J lost 8, with 8 bases in between. The CDR3 runs to 13 residues. Germline values: CDR1 SEHNR, CDR2 FQNEAQ (reference sequence). This CDR3 reads CASSLVSSEKLFF. In nucleotides, the CDR3 is TGTGCCAGCAGCTTAGTAAGCAGCGAAAAACTGTTTTTT.

Ten or more counts support this clonotype. The V and J genes are TRBV7-6 and TRBJ1-1; the D gene is possibly TRBD1 (5 bases). Germline CDR1 is SGHVS and CDR2 is FNYEAQ. With 5 bases removed from V and 6 bases from J, the gap between germline ends came to 19 bases. The CDR3 has 15 amino acids. For the CDR3, the DNA is TGTGCCAGCAGCCCGAGGGGCCGGGAGTACGCTGAAGCTTTCTTT. This codes for CASSPRGREYAEAFF.

The chain links TRBV12-3 or TRBV12-4 to TRBJ2-7, with no clear D. The CDR3 loop spans 15 amino acids. Trimming took 6 bases from V and 5 from J, leaving 20 bases between them. CDR3 nucleotide sequence: TGTGCCAGCAGCTATCCCCCCATGGGGTTCAACGAGCAGTACTTC. As protein: CASSYPPMGFNEQYF.

This clonotype appeared many times. This chain connects TRBV7-2 to TRBJ1-5; a possible D gene is TRBD1 (5 bases). Trimming cost V 3 bases and J 5 bases, with 8 bases left between them. CDR3 length: 13 residues. In germline, CDR1 is SGHTA, CDR2 FQGNSA. The DNA of the CDR3 is TGTGCCAGCAGCTTGGCAGGGTATCAGCCCCAGCATTTT. It translates to CASSLAGYQPQHF.

This clonotype was observed a few times. This chain links TRBV7-2 with TRBJ2-1, with D perhaps given as TRBD1 or TRBD2 (6 bases each). Trimming cost V 7 bases and J 8 bases, with 24 bases left between them. CDR1 SGHTA and CDR2 FQGNSA come from the germline V gene. The CDR3 is 16 residues long. CDR3 residues: CASNPKGGLKDHEQFF. The CDR3 region has the DNA TGTGCCAGCAATCCGAAAGGGGGACTGAAGGACCATGAGCAGTTCTTC.

V is TRBV4-1 and J is TRBJ2-1; TRBD1 matches 11 bases. The CDR3 loop spans 17 amino acids. With V trimmed by 2 bases and J by 0 bases, 3 bases remained unmatched. CDR1 and CDR2 (germline): MGHRA, YSYEKL. The CDR3 sequence: CASSQWTGGGSYNEQFF. Here the CDR3 DNA reads TGCGCCAGCAGCCAATGGACAGGGGGCGGCTCCTACAATGAGCAGTTCTTC.

The sample holds a few counts of this clonotype. The J gene is TRBJ2-1, the V gene TRBV14, with D maybe TRBD2 (6 bases). CDR3 length: 15 amino acids. Deletions cut 0 bases from V and 4 bases from J, with 10 bases between. The germline gives CDR1 SGHDN, CDR2 FVKESK. DNA for the CDR3: TGTGCCAGCAGCCAAGATACAGGACTATACAATGAGCAGTTCTTC. Translating gives CASSQDTGLYNEQFF.

V and J are TRBV6-5 and TRBJ2-7; D not resolved. Trimming cost V 6 bases and J 4 bases, with 19 bases left between them. This CDR3 is built from 15 residues. Germline V gene sequence: CDR1 MNHEY, CDR2 SVGAGI. The CDR3 is CASSLARTSSYEQYF. The CDR3 DNA follows: TGTGCCAGCAGCCTTGCTAGAACCTCTTCTTACGAGCAGTACTTC.

For the CDR3, the DNA is TGTGCCAGCAGTGAGGCGACACCCTCCTATAATTCACCCCTCCACTTT. This translates into CASSEATPSYNSPLHF. The chain is built from TRBV6-1 and TRBJ1-6; no firm D call. Germline CDR1 reads MNHNS; CDR2 reads SASEGT. Trimming cost V 3 bases and J 0 bases, with 9 bases left between them. The CDR3 runs to 16 residues.

This clonotype appeared a few times. The CDR3: CASSSTVFWYEQYF. The CDR3 region has the DNA TGTGCCAGCAGCTCGACGGTTTTCTGGTACGAGCAGTACTTC. V usage is TRBV7-9 and J usage is TRBJ2-7; no clear D gene. The CDR3 covers 14 residues. The V gene's germline CDR1 is SEHNR and CDR2 FQNEAQ (reference sequence). V was cut by 4 bases and J by 4 bases, with 14 bases left in between.

Ten or more counts support this clonotype. The chain carries TRBV5-5 and TRBJ1-6; 7 bases map to TRBD1. CDR1 and CDR2 (germline): SGHKS, YYEKEE (reference sequence). V gave up 0 bases and J gave up 5 bases; unmatched junction bases: 5. The CDR3 runs to 16 residues. The CDR3 reads CASSLVAGGNNSPLHF. The CDR3 coding sequence is TGTGCCAGCAGCTTGGTGGCAGGGGGTAATAATTCACCCCTCCACTTT.

This clonotype was recorded a few times. The V and J genes are TRBV7-6 and TRBJ1-4; TRBD1 matches 11 bases. V was pared by 5 bases and J by 0 bases, with 5 bases of the junction left unmatched. The CDR3 runs to 17 residues. Germline values: CDR1 SGHVS, CDR2 FNYEAQ. CDR3 in amino acids: CASSPGTGGATNEKLFF. The CDR3 DNA reads TGTGCCAGCAGCCCCGGGACAGGGGGGGCAACTAATGAAAAACTGTTTTTT.

This clonotype was seen more than once but under ten times. For the CDR3, the DNA is TGTGCCAGCAGTGAAACAGGGGGTATGTCCTACAATGAGCAGTTCTTC. This encodes CASSETGGMSYNEQFF. The chain is built from TRBV28 and TRBJ2-1; the match to TRBD1 covers 8 bases. This CDR3 region has 16 residues. V lost 5 bases and J lost 1; bases outside the gene matches: 7. Germline values: CDR1 MDHEN, CDR2 SYDVKM.

The gene calls are TRBV6-1 and TRBJ1-2, with D possibly TRBD1 on 5 matching bases. The V gene lost 5 bases and the J gene lost 3 bases, with 10 bases spanning the gap. Looked up from germline, CDR1 is MNHNS and CDR2 is SASEGT. The CDR3 is 13 residues long. This CDR3 is CASSLGAHYGYTF. The CDR3 DNA reads TGTGCCAGCAGTTTAGGGGCCCACTATGGCTACACCTTC.

This clonotype was counted ten times or more. The rearrangement joins TRBV29-1 to TRBJ1-2; TRBD1 might be the D (5 bases). The CDR3 extends over 12 amino acids. Trimming removed 5 bases at V and 6 bases at J, with 13 bases between. CDR1 and CDR2 from the germline V gene are SQVTM and ANQGSEA. CDR3 protein: CSVYGGRDGYTF. The CDR3 bases are TGCAGCGTTTATGGGGGGAGGGATGGCTACACCTTC.

The J gene is TRBJ2-5, the V gene TRBV7-2, with TRBD2 matching 7 bases. The CDR3 loop spans 16 amino acids. Looked up from germline, CDR1 is SGHTA and CDR2 is FQGNSA. V gave up 5 bases and J gave up 4 bases; unmatched junction bases: 13. The chain's CDR3 is CASSPGGGLVLETQYF. The CDR3 DNA is TGTGCCAGCAGCCCAGGTGGTGGACTAGTACTAGAGACCCAGTACTTC. Based on the CDR3 plus reference TRBV7-2 and TRBJ2-5, the full variable domain is GAGVSQSPSNKVTEKGKDVELRCDPISGHTALYWYRQSLGQGLEFLIYFQGNSAPDKSGLPSDRFSAERTGGSVSTLTIQRTQQEDSAVYLCASSPGGGLVLETQYFGPGTRLLVL.